This is a list of T cell receptor beta chains from one sample in a study of CD4+ T cells in melanoma. Method: immunoSEQ multiplex PCR; TCRdb's copy keeps in-frame clones and lacks some. This sample has fewer than 20,000 clones, with 76% found just once. Specimen: cells from a culture (not recorded whether cultured in vitro). The receptors derive from a human donor with melanoma. Both conserved end residues are part of each CDR3. A D gene is named only where the DNA matches it firmly. The listing skips clone size in some rows; elsewhere it reads once, few, many or a size class.

j_call v_call d_call clone_size cdr3_nt cdr3_aa
TRBJ1-1 TRBV7-8 NA NA TGTGCCAGCAGCTTACTAAGTACAGCGAACACTGAAGCTTTCTTT CASSLLSTANTEAFF
TRBJ2-7 TRBV18 TRBD1 NA TGTGCCAGCTCACCACTGGGGGCCGGGACAGGGGGCGCCGAGCAGTACTTC CASSPLGAGTGGAEQYF
TRBJ2-1 TRBV5-4 TRBD1 NA TGTGCCAGCAGCCCCGGGACAGGCTCCTACAATGAGCAGTTCTTC CASSPGTGSYNEQFF
TRBJ2-3 TRBV18 TRBD2 NA TGTGCCAGCTCACCAACGCGGGGGGGGGCGGATACGCAGTATTTT CASSPTRGGADTQYF
TRBJ1-5 TRBV6-4 NA NA TGTGCCAGCAGCTCAGAGGGGAATCAGCCCCAGCATTTT CASSSEGNQPQHF
TRBJ2-3 TRBV11-2 NA medium-sized TGTGCCAGCAGCTTAGGGAGGACGACCCGGACTCGCACAGATACGCAGTATTTT CASSLGRTTRTRTDTQYF
TRBJ1-2 TRBV9 NA NA TGTGCCAGCAGTGGCAGGGCGTCGCGGAGAGGCTACACCTTC CASSGRASRRGYTF
TRBJ2-5 TRBV5-1 NA NA TGCGCCAGCAGCTTGTGGGGGATGGTGGAGACCCAGTACTTC CASSLWGMVETQYF
TRBJ1-3 TRBV11-2 NA NA TGTGCCAGCAGCTTAGACGGGGAGTTTGGAAACACCATATATTTT CASSLDGEFGNTIYF
TRBJ1-6 TRBV29-1 TRBD1 NA TGCAGCGTTTGCCGGGACAGGAATTCACCCCTCCACTTT CSVCRDRNSPLHF
TRBJ1-1 TRBV11-2 NA NA TGTGCCAGCAGCTTCCCCGGCTGGGGCACTGAAGCTTTCTTT CASSFPGWGTEAFF
TRBJ1-1 TRBV11-2 NA NA TGTGCCAGCAGCGCACGGTTAGAAGCTTTCTTT CASSARLEAFF
TRBJ2-1 TRBV5-1 NA NA TGCGCCAGCAGCGACTCCTTAGACAATGAGCAGTTCTTC CASSDSLDNEQFF
TRBJ2-3 TRBV11-3 NA NA TGTGCCTCCCGGGGAAGGAACACAGATACGCAGTATTTT CASRGRNTDTQYF
TRBJ2-2 TRBV19 TRBD2 NA TGTGCCAGCGGACTAGCGGGGGGAAGCTCGAACACCGGGGAGCTGTTTTTT CASGLAGGSSNTGELFF
TRBJ2-7 TRBV9 NA NA TGTGCCAGCAGCGTAGCTACAGGGTGGGAATACGAGCAGTACTTC CASSVATGWEYEQYF
TRBJ1-1 TRBV7-9 NA NA TGTGCCAGCAGCCGGAGGGGGGGAGGCGGCACTGAAGCTTTCTTT CASSRRGGGGTEAFF
TRBJ1-4 TRBV6-5 NA NA TGTGCCAGCAGGATCGACAGGAATAATGAAAAACTGTTTTTT CASRIDRNNEKLFF
TRBJ1-4 TRBV6-1 NA NA TGTGCGTCGGGGCCACGGTCTGAAAAACTGTTTTTT CASGPRSEKLFF
TRBJ1-5 TRBV30 TRBD1 few TGTGCCTGGAGTGACAGGGGGCGCCAGCCCCAGCATTTT CAWSDRGRQPQHF
TRBJ1-6 TRBV4-1 NA NA TGCGCCAGCAGTCCCTCGGGCAGGGTCTCTAATAATTCACCCCTCCACTTT CASSPSGRVSNNSPLHF
TRBJ1-5 TRBV5-8 NA few TGTGCCAGCAGCTTGGTAGCGCCCCAGCATTTT CASSLVAPQHF
TRBJ1-5 TRBV5-6 NA NA TGTGCCAGCAGCTCAACAACAAGATATAGCAATCAGCCCCAGCATTTT CASSSTTRYSNQPQHF
TRBJ1-1 TRBV11-2 TRBD1 NA TGTGCCAGCAGCTTGGCAGGGGGCGTGACTGAAGCTTTCTTT CASSLAGGVTEAFF
TRBJ1-5 TRBV25-1 NA NA TGTGCCAGCAGCTTAGCAGGACAGCCCCAGCATTTT CASSLAGQPQHF
TRBJ2-1 TRBV7-9 NA NA TGTGCCAGCAGCGTCACCGGGACGGTGAGCTCCTACAATGAGCAGTTCTTC CASSVTGTVSSYNEQFF
TRBJ2-3 TRBV7-8 NA NA TGTGCCAGCAGCTTAAGGTGGGGGGGCGAATATACGCAGTATTTT CASSLRWGGEYTQYF
TRBJ2-1 TRBV9 TRBD2 NA TGTGCCAGCAGCGTAGTTAGCGGGGTCGATGAGCAGTTCTTC CASSVVSGVDEQFF